These 10 T cell receptor beta chains share one sample of origin, sequenced in a study of blood T cell repertoires in COVID-19. Only in-frame clones appear in the TCRdb table, and some are missing; sequencing was by immunoSEQ multiplex PCR. Of roughly 110,000 clones in the sample, 70% to 90% were seen once. The sample was peripheral blood. The receptors derive from a man aged 40-49 years with acute or convalescent COVID-19.

The gene calls are TRBV24-1 and TRBJ1-5; 9 bases are shared with TRBD1. The CDR3 sequence is 16 residues long. Germline V gene data show CDR1 as KGHDR and CDR2 as SFDVKD. Germline trimming cut 4 bases from V and 4 bases from J; bases unmatched to any gene: 7. The CDR3 sequence: CATSDPTGGSNQPQHF. CDR3 coding DNA: TGTGCCACCAGTGACCCGACAGGGGGGAGTAATCAGCCCCAGCATTTT.

V gene TRBV2 combines with J gene TRBJ2-5, with 10 bases identical to TRBD2. Germline lookup yields CDR1 SNHLY and CDR2 FYNNEI. The trim removed 4 bases at V and 4 bases at J, leaving 6 bases unmatched. The CDR3 is made up of 15 amino acids. The CDR3 protein is CASSAGSGGRETQYF. The DNA of the CDR3 is TGTGCCAGCAGTGCCGGTAGCGGGGGGAGAGAGACCCAGTACTTC.

The chain is built from TRBV4-2 and TRBJ1-1; TRBD1 might be the D (6 bases). The CDR3 is 14 amino acids. Germline assignment: CDR1 LGHNA and CDR2 YNFKEQ. Trimming left V 5 bases short and J 7 bases short, with 17 bases between. In DNA, the CDR3 is TGTGCCAGCAGCTCAACAACCCTAGGGGGTGAAGCTTTCTTT. Its translation: CASSSTTLGGEAFF.

The chain couples TRBV24-1 to TRBJ1-2; D is uncertain. Trimming removed 4 bases from V and 7 bases from J, with 6 bases in between. The length of the CDR3 is 11 residues. CDR1 KGHDR and CDR2 SFDVKD come from the germline V gene. DNA for the CDR3: TGTGCCACCAGTGACCTACGTGGCTACACCTTC. Protein: CATSDLRGYTF.

This clone was picked up a small number of times. The chain employs TRBV7-8 and TRBJ2-5; TRBD2 aligns across 7 bases. Trimming removed 2 bases from V and 7 bases from J; junction bases left unmatched: 10. The CDR3 has 15 amino acids. Germline CDR1 is SGHVS and CDR2 is FQNEAQ. The CDR3 is CASSLSGETGGTQYF. DNA of the CDR3: TGTGCCAGCAGCTTAAGCGGGGAGACCGGAGGGACCCAGTACTTC.

The chain employs TRBV5-1 and TRBJ2-6; 7 nucleotides agree with TRBD1. The CDR3 runs to 17 residues. CDR1 SGHRS and CDR2 YFSETQ come from the germline V gene. V gave up 7 bases and J gave up 0 bases; unmatched junction bases: 10. The CDR3 DNA follows: TGCGCCAGCCGGACGACAGGGCCCCTCTCTGGGGCCAACGTCCTGACTTTC. Translated, it gives CASRTTGPLSGANVLTF.

The chain carries TRBV7-2 and TRBJ1-2; 7 nucleotides line up with TRBD1. The CDR3 loop spans 14 amino acids. V was pared by 3 bases and J by 2 bases, with 3 bases of the junction left unmatched. The germline V gene has CDR1 SGHTA and CDR2 FQGNSA. The CDR3 loop is CASSLAQGNYGYTF. In nucleotides, the CDR3 is TGTGCCAGCAGCTTGGCACAGGGGAACTATGGCTACACCTTC.

This clone has more than one count but fewer than ten. CDR3 residues: CASSESRGTEAFF. CDR3 bases: TGCGCCAGCAGTGAGTCACGGGGGACTGAAGCTTTCTTT. The chain joins TRBV10-2 to TRBJ1-1, with D maybe TRBD1 (5 bases). The CDR3 length is 13 residues. Germline lookup yields CDR1 WSHSY and CDR2 SAAADI. V was shortened by 0 bases and J by 5 bases, with 7 bases between the two germline ends.

This chain links TRBV11-1 with TRBJ2-5; D might be TRBD1 (5 bases). Germline V CDR1 and CDR2: SGHAT, FQDESV (reference sequence). Trimming took 3 bases from V and 4 from J, leaving 9 bases between them. The CDR3 sequence is 13 residues long. Written as DNA, the CDR3 is TGTGCCAGCAGCTTCGGGCAGGGAGAGACCCAGTACTTC. This codes for CASSFGQGETQYF.

This chain connects TRBV6-6 to TRBJ1-2; TRBD1 matches 9 bases. V was clipped by 4 bases and J by 8 bases; unmatched bases: 11. CDR3 size: 15 residues. Germline V gene data show CDR1 as MNHNY and CDR2 as SVGAGI (reference sequence). CDR3 in amino acids: CASSFGQGLSEGYTF. In nucleotides, the CDR3 is TGTGCCAGCAGTTTCGGACAGGGGCTATCGGAAGGCTACACCTTC.